This T cell receptor (beta chain) derives from a study of long-term antiretroviral therapy in people with HIV. Across the whole study: It was about a decade after the earliest samples that the 2015 immediate-ART recommendation appeared. The study, taken as a whole, reports: ART adherence, viral resistance and therapy changes were not recorded.

With respect to this clone: The antigen is not known. An end of the junction differs from the germline gene, which may be a read error.

Assay version v3.0 of immunoSEQ was used, and it was run at survey level. Clones were sequenced by immunoSEQ multiplex PCR, and TCRdb holds only the in-frame ones, with some missing. The sample lists around 20,000 clones, more than 75% occurring once. CDR3 size: 13 residues. Per germline, CDR1 KGHSH and CDR2 LQKENI. Each HIV-infected participant was given treatment in the United States. The rearrangement joins TRBV18 to TRBJ2-5; D gene ambiguous. The receptor's source is a man aged 25 to 40 with HIV. Sequencing used unsorted PBMCs, obtained around 5.9 years after starting antiretroviral therapy. This chain's CDR3 is CASPPMPQETQYF. DNA for the CDR3: TGTGCCAGCCCACCAATGCCTCAAGAGACCCAGTACTTC.